This TCR beta chain was sequenced in a study of CD8 T cells in ankylosing spondylitis. Regarding the study as a whole: Disease-linked clones were found to be CD8+ and relatively rare in peripheral blood. Previous work reported some of these motif variants in the synovial fluid and blood of reactive arthritis. Several highly homologous variants made up a TCR beta motif, and this motif appeared characteristic of ankylosing spondylitis blood. Disease-associated clones were reportedly significantly overrepresented in matched ankylosing spondylitis synovial fluid.

As concerns this clonotype: Its specificity is not known.

Quantitative 5'-RACE with molecular barcodes produced the TCR beta libraries. TCRdb reprocessed the 5' RACE reads via MiXCR and lists one record per CDR3 protein. The sample lists fewer than 500,000 distinct CDR3 sequences, about 24% occurring once. The CDR3 has 15 residues. Trimming cost V 3 bases and J 2 bases, with 15 bases left between them. In germline, CDR1 is SQVTM, CDR2 ANQGSEA. The sequenced sample consisted of blood, either unsorted or a sorted T cell fraction (not recorded which). The rearrangement joins TRBV29-1 to TRBJ2-3; a possible D gene is TRBD1 (5 bases). The sequence came from a male donor with ankylosing spondylitis. The CDR3 nucleotides are TGCAGCGTTGATGGTGCGCAGGGTCCCACAGATACGCAGTATTTT. Protein sequence: CSVDGAQGPTDTQYF.